The rows below give T cell receptor beta chains drawn from one sample of a study of STAT5B mutations in CD4+ large granular lymphocyte leukemia. TCRdb keeps only in-frame clones here, not all; method: immunoSEQ multiplex PCR. The table lists around 37,000 clones, approximately 72% of them singletons. Sequencing was done on a sample of CD4+ T cells from blood buffy coats. These TCRs come from a human donor in good health. The CDR3 runs from the conserved cysteine through the conserved F or W. D genes are given only for firm matches. The size of a clone is reported for some rows only, either as once, few or many, or as a class for expanded clones.

DNA: TGTGCCAGCAGACCGGGCCAAGGGATATTATATAGCAATCAGCCCCAGCATTTT
CDR3: CASRPGQGILYSNQPQHF
J: TRBJ1-5
V: TRBV27
size: NA
D: NA

DNA: TGTGCCAGCAGCTTAGGGCAGGTGTATAGCAATCAGCCCCAGCATTTT
CDR3: CASSLGQVYSNQPQHF
J: TRBJ1-5
V: TRBV7-2
size: NA
D: NA

DNA: TGTGCCTGGAGTCTCACTACCGAGCACACCGGGGAGCTGTTTTTT
CDR3: CAWSLTTEHTGELFF
J: TRBJ2-2
V: TRBV30
size: NA
D: NA

DNA: TGTGCCAGCAAGAAGGGGAATGAGGGCAATCAGCCCCAGCATTTT
CDR3: CASKKGNEGNQPQHF
J: TRBJ1-5
V: TRBV2
size: few
D: NA

DNA: TGTGCCAGCAGAAGTACAGGGGTAACCGGGGAGCTGTTTTTT
CDR3: CASRSTGVTGELFF
J: TRBJ2-2
V: TRBV7-9
size: NA
D: TRBD1

DNA: TGTGCCAGCAGCGCGGGACAGTTTGGCTACACCTTC
CDR3: CASSAGQFGYTF
J: TRBJ1-2
V: TRBV11-2
size: few
D: TRBD1

DNA: TGTGCCAGCAGCTTCTCGGCAGTTCAGGAGCAGTTCTTC
CDR3: CASSFSAVQEQFF
J: TRBJ2-1
V: TRBV7-9
size: few
D: NA

DNA: TGTGCCTGGACACGGTTAGCTAACTATGGCTACACCTTC
CDR3: CAWTRLANYGYTF
J: TRBJ1-2
V: TRBV30
size: NA
D: NA

DNA: TGTGCCAGCAGCTTAGACAGGGGCGCAGATACGCAGTATTTT
CDR3: CASSLDRGADTQYF
J: TRBJ2-3
V: TRBV7-6
size: NA
D: TRBD1

DNA: TGTGCCAGCAGCCACAGGGATTTCGATGGCTACACCTTC
CDR3: CASSHRDFDGYTF
J: TRBJ1-2
V: TRBV7-2
size: NA
D: NA

DNA: TGTGCCAGCAGTCATGACGGAAGCACTGAAAAACTGTTTTTT
CDR3: CASSHDGSTEKLFF
J: TRBJ1-4
V: TRBV21-1
size: NA
D: NA

DNA: TGTGCCAGCAGTTACTCAGGTGGGGACTCCTACGAGCAGTACTTC
CDR3: CASSYSGGDSYEQYF
J: TRBJ2-7
V: TRBV6-5
size: once
D: NA

DNA: TGTGCCAGCAGCACCGGAAGACAGGGAGCGAACACTGAAGCTTTCTTT
CDR3: CASSTGRQGANTEAFF
J: TRBJ1-1
V: TRBV5-8
size: NA
D: TRBD1

DNA: TGCGCCAGCACGAACCCTCTGGGACTAGCGGGAGGACGGTACGAGCAGTACTTC
CDR3: CASTNPLGLAGGRYEQYF
J: TRBJ2-7
V: TRBV10-2
size: NA
D: TRBD2

DNA: TGCGCCAGCAGACGACAGCAAGAGACCCAGTACTTC
CDR3: CASRRQQETQYF
J: TRBJ2-5
V: TRBV5-1
size: NA
D: NA

DNA: TGTGCCAGCTCACCGTGGGAGGTCTCTGGAAACACCATATATTTT
CDR3: CASSPWEVSGNTIYF
J: TRBJ1-3
V: TRBV18
size: NA
D: NA

DNA: TGTGCCAGCAGCCAAGTTGCGGGATCCTACGAGCAGTACTTC
CDR3: CASSQVAGSYEQYF
J: TRBJ2-7
V: TRBV14
size: NA
D: NA